These 10 T cell receptor beta chains originate from one sample sequenced in a study of cytomegalovirus exposure and HLA in healthy donors. Researchers ran the PCR with 60 Vbeta and 13 Jbeta primers. Sequencing was performed with immunoSEQ multiplex PCR; in TCRdb, only in-frame clones are kept and a portion is missing. The sample shows about 120,000 clones, around 70% of them seen only once. Sequences were obtained from PBMCs. These receptors were obtained from a young woman in good health and CMV-seronegative.

The rearrangement links TRBV6-5 to TRBJ1-2; possibly TRBD1 for D (5 bases). The V gene's germline CDR1 is MNHEY and CDR2 SVGAGI. CDR3 length: 14 amino acids. V shed 4 bases and J shed 4 bases, with 13 bases lying between them. CDR3 nucleotides: TGTGCCAGCAGTTCACCCTCTAGGGGCTATGGCTACACCTTC. Amino acid sequence: CASSSPSRGYGYTF.

This clone was seen a handful of times. The rearrangement uses TRBV4-1 and TRBJ1-5, with D maybe TRBD1 (5 bases). V dropped 0 bases and J dropped 0 bases, with 15 bases sitting between them. Per germline, CDR1 MGHRA and CDR2 YSYEKL. CDR3 length: 18 residues. The CDR3: CASSQDVQGSYSNQPQHF. As DNA, the CDR3 is TGCGCCAGCAGCCAAGATGTTCAGGGAAGCTATAGCAATCAGCCCCAGCATTTT.

The gene calls are TRBV9 and TRBJ2-7, with D perhaps matching TRBD2 (7 bases). V was cut by 0 bases and J by 7 bases, with 17 bases left in between. The germline V gene has CDR1 SGDLS and CDR2 YYNGEE. CDR3 length equals 15 residues. The CDR3: CASSVEVGGPEEQYF. CDR3 nucleotides: TGTGCCAGCAGCGTAGAAGTGGGGGGGCCTGAAGAGCAGTACTTC.

The J gene is TRBJ2-2, the V gene TRBV10-3; maybe TRBD1 (6 bases). CDR1 is ENHRY and CDR2 is SYGVKD in the germline V gene. This CDR3 contains 14 residues. The V and J ends lost 6 bases and 3 bases respectively, with 11 bases between them. CDR3 in amino acids: CAISPGVDTGELFF. CDR3 bases: TGTGCCATCAGCCCAGGGGTTGACACCGGGGAGCTGTTTTTT.

J is TRBJ2-3 and V is TRBV5-6, with TRBD2 matching over 8 bases. V was clipped by 7 bases and J by 8 bases; unmatched bases: 12. This CDR3 region has 14 residues. Germline V CDR1 and CDR2: SGHDT, YYEEEE. The CDR3 DNA sequence: TGTGCCAGCTGTGCTAGCGGGTCCACGGGTACGCAGTATTTT. Translating it yields CASCASGSTGTQYF.

The sample holds a few counts of this clone. The gene calls are TRBV11-1 and TRBJ1-1, with D perhaps TRBD1 (6 bases). The CDR3 spans 15 residues. Germline-derived CDR1 and CDR2 are SGHAT and FQDESV (reference sequence). Trimming shortened V by 2 bases and J by 9 bases, and 19 bases separated the two germline ends. The CDR3 loop is CASSLHRRQVQQAFF. Here the CDR3 DNA reads TGTGCCAGCAGCTTACACAGGCGACAGGTTCAACAAGCTTTCTTT.

The chain recombines TRBV25-1 with TRBJ1-1, with D perhaps matching TRBD1 (5 bases). Trimming took off 1 base at V and 3 bases at J, with 6 bases between the two ends. The germline V gene encodes CDR1 MGHDK and CDR2 SYGVNS. This CDR3 region has 13 residues. The CDR3 loop reads CASSESGYTEAFF. The CDR3 coding sequence is TGTGCCAGCAGTGAATCAGGGTACACTGAAGCTTTCTTT.

This clone was seen a few times. V and J are TRBV7-3 and TRBJ2-1; a possible D gene is TRBD1 (5 bases). The CDR3 covers 13 residues. V shed 2 bases and J shed 5 bases, with 7 bases lying between them. Per germline, CDR1 SGHTA and CDR2 FQGTGA. The CDR3 sequence is CASSLSGNNEQFF. CDR3 in DNA: TGTGCCAGCAGCTTATCAGGGAACAATGAGCAGTTCTTC.

The chain has TRBV4-1 and TRBJ1-5, with D possibly TRBD1 on 5 matching bases. The germline CDR1 and CDR2 sequences are MGHRA and YSYEKL. V dropped 0 bases and J dropped 10 bases, with 13 bases sitting between them. The CDR3 has 14 amino acids. DNA of the CDR3: TGCGCCAGCAGCCAAGACAGGGTGCAGGGACCCCAGCATTTT. It is translated as CASSQDRVQGPQHF.

The rearrangement joins TRBV4-1 to TRBJ2-7; D might be TRBD1 (6 bases). The germline V gene has CDR1 MGHRA and CDR2 YSYEKL. The CDR3 spans 13 residues. V was pared by 3 bases and J by 6 bases, with 12 bases between. CDR3 sequence: CASSQGAQVEQYF. DNA for the CDR3: TGCGCCAGCAGCCAGGGGGCTCAAGTCGAGCAGTACTTC.